This T cell receptor (beta chain) stems from a study of T cell responses to AZD1222 COVID-19 vaccine. To note about this clone: Its cognate antigen is unknown.

Some clones are missing from TCRdb's copy, which holds only in-frame ones; the method was immunoSEQ multiplex PCR. Of tens of thousands of clones detected, approximately 89% appear once; the ten largest clones hold around 2%. Study findings and constraints: Baseline seropositivity occurred in only six AZD1222 recipients. Researchers report vaccine-associated CD4 TCRs spanning spike, with dominance at 160-218 and 743-854. Among the donors, most were white British and more were female, and clonal diversity was possibly underestimated. Repertoires were obtained only post-peak T cell response.

The sample in question was peripheral blood, obtained on day 0 of AZD1222 vaccination. The sequence was collected from an adult in good health.

The DNA for the CDR3 is TGCGCCAGCAGTGACCCAGGGGGCTATGCCACAGATACGCAGTATTTT. It yields the protein CASSDPGGYATDTQYF. The chain recombines TRBV10-2 with TRBJ2-3, with 8 bases matching TRBD1. CDR1 is WSHSY, CDR2 SAAADI, per germline. V dropped 3 bases and J dropped 2; count of bases not matched to a gene: 7. The CDR3 sequence is 16 residues long.